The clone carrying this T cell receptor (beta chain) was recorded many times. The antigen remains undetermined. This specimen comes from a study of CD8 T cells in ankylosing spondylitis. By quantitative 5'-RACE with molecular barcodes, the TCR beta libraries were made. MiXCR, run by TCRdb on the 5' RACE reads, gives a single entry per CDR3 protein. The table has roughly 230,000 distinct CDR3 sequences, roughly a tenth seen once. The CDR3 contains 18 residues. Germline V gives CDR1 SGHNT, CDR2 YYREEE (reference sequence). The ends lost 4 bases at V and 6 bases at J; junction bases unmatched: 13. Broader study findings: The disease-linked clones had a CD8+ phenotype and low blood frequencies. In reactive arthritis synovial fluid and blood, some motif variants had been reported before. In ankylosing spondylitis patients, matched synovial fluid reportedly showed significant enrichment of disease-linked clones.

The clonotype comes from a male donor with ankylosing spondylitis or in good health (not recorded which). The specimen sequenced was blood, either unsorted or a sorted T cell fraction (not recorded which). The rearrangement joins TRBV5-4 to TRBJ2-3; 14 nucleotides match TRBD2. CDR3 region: CASSLGLAGVGLMDTQYF. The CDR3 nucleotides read TGTGCCAGCAGCCTGGGACTAGCGGGAGTTGGATTAATGGATACGCAGTATTTT.